The 32 T cell receptor beta chains below come from one sample, sequenced in a study of cytomegalovirus exposure and HLA in healthy donors. Libraries were prepared by immunoSEQ multiplex PCR; TCRdb keeps only in-frame clonotypes and omits some of them. The sample has fewer than 60,000 clones, 85% to 95% seen once. Sequencing was done on a sample of PBMCs. All receptors derive from a woman aged 18-30 years in good health and CMV-seropositive.

This clone was counted a few times. CDR3 coding DNA: TGCGCCAGCAGCCAAGTCTCAGGGGAAGGTGGAAACACCATATATTTT. It is translated as CASSQVSGEGGNTIYF. The chain combines TRBV4-3 with TRBJ1-3; weak D call: TRBD1 (6 bases). The germline V gene encodes CDR1 LGHNA and CDR2 YSLEER. Trimming stripped 1 base from V and 3 bases from J, with 13 bases between. The CDR3 runs to 16 residues.

The V call is TRBV12-5, the J call TRBJ1-5; the match to TRBD1 covers 9 bases. The CDR3 contains 16 residues. The germline gives CDR1 LGHNT, CDR2 FRNRAP. V trimming: 0 bases; J trimming: 5 bases; junction bases outside the gene matches: 5. CDR3 sequence: CASGLVHRTGDQPQHF. CDR3 nucleotide sequence: TGTGCTAGTGGTTTGGTACATAGGACAGGGGATCAGCCCCAGCATTTT.

The gene calls are TRBV28 and TRBJ2-5; TRBD2 matches at 10 bases. The CDR3 is 15 residues long. Germline CDR1 and CDR2: MDHEN and SYDVKM. J gave up 4 bases and V 7 bases, and 9 bases lay outside the gene matches. CDR3 amino acids: CASNGLAGEVETQYF. CDR3 in DNA: TGTGCCAGCAACGGGCTAGCGGGAGAGGTAGAGACCCAGTACTTC.

The chain recombines TRBV28 with TRBJ2-3, with TRBD2 matching over 8 bases. This CDR3 has 14 amino acids. V lost 7 bases, J lost 4 bases, and 7 bases stayed unmatched. Germline V gene data show CDR1 as MDHEN and CDR2 as SYDVKM. CDR3 region: CASTRREVADTQYF. CDR3 sequence (DNA): TGTGCCAGCACGCGGCGGGAGGTCGCAGATACGCAGTATTTT. The full variable domain, in which reference TRBV28 and TRBJ2-3 provide the parts outside the CDR3, is DVKVTQSSRYLVKRTGEKVFLECVQDMDHENMFWYRQDPGLGLRLIYFSYDVKMKEKGDIPEGYSVSREKKERFSLILESASTNQTSMYLCASTRREVADTQYFGPGTRLTVL.

With regard to this clone: Within the sample, other DNA sequences also encode this same CDR3. The chain has TRBV19 and TRBJ2-3, with a tentative D call TRBD1 (5 bases). V was cut by 2 bases and J by 3 bases, with 6 bases left in between. Germline loops: CDR1 LNHDA, CDR2 SQIVND (reference sequence). CDR3 length: 13 residues. Here the CDR3 reads CASSIQGTDTQYF. The CDR3 coding sequence is TGTGCCAGTAGTATACAGGGAACAGATACGCAGTATTTT.

This chain joins TRBV5-4 and TRBJ2-5, with D possibly TRBD2 on 5 matching bases. The CDR3 is made up of 15 amino acids. CDR1 and CDR2 (germline): SGHNT, YYREEE (reference sequence). Trimming cost V 4 bases and J 4 bases, with 17 bases left between them. CDR3 DNA: TGTGCCAGCAGCCCTCTAGCTGGGGTAGGAGAGACCCAGTACTTC. Its protein product is CASSPLAGVGETQYF.

The V gene is TRBV10-3, the J gene TRBJ2-1, with TRBD2 as a possible D gene (6 bases). This CDR3 has 18 amino acids. CDR1 ENHRY and CDR2 SYGVKD come from the germline V gene. V dropped 4 bases and J dropped 6 bases, with 25 bases sitting between them. CDR3 bases: TGTGCCATCAGTGTTGAACTAGCTGGCTTCAGTGTAAGCAATGAGCAGTTCTTC. It yields the protein CAISVELAGFSVSNEQFF.

The table lists this clone with a count of one. The V and J genes are TRBV21-1 and TRBJ1-4; the table's D call TRBD1 went unverified against the DNA. TRBV21-1 is marked as a pseudogene. This CDR3 contains 14 residues. As DNA, the CDR3 is TGTGCCAGCAGCAAAAAGCCGGGACAGGAAAAACTGTTTTTT. Its protein is CASSKKPGQEKLFF.

This chain uses TRBV27 with TRBJ2-5; 12 bases are a match to TRBD2. J gave up 5 bases and V 4 bases, and 8 bases lay outside the gene matches. Looked up from germline, CDR1 is MNHEY and CDR2 is SMNVEV (reference sequence). The CDR3 runs 16 residues. CDR3 DNA sequence: TGTGCCAGCAGTTCTCTAGCGGGAGGGCCAGAGGAGACCCAGTACTTC. As protein: CASSSLAGGPEETQYF.

The genes are TRBV19 and TRBJ2-7, with 13 bases matching TRBD2. This CDR3 has 16 amino acids. Germline trimming cut 3 bases from V and 2 bases from J; bases unmatched to any gene: 4. CDR1 and CDR2 from the germline V gene are LNHDA and SQIVND (reference sequence). The CDR3 protein is CASSITGTSGAYEQYF. The DNA for the CDR3 is TGTGCCAGTAGTATTACCGGGACTAGCGGGGCCTACGAGCAGTACTTC.

V usage is TRBV30 and J usage is TRBJ1-4; D might be TRBD1 (5 bases). The CDR3 sequence is 15 residues long. Germline V gives CDR1 GTSNPN, CDR2 SVGIG (reference sequence). V was trimmed by 7 bases and J by 5 bases, leaving 20 bases between them. The CDR3 coding sequence is TGTGCCTATGGAAGCGGGGGTTTAGGGAATGAAAAACTGTTTTTT. This sequence encodes CAYGSGGLGNEKLFF.

The J gene is TRBJ2-1, the V gene TRBV4-3, with TRBD1 matching 10 bases. From germline, CDR1 is LGHNA and CDR2 YSLEER. Trimming cost V 3 bases and J 5 bases; bases outside gene matches: 7. The CDR3 contains 16 residues. The CDR3 protein is CASSHVDRGFHNEQFF. CDR3 sequence (DNA): TGCGCCAGCAGCCACGTGGACAGGGGGTTCCACAATGAGCAGTTCTTC.

CDR3 nucleotides: TGTGCCAGCAGGGGTAGGGACAGTCCCTCAGATACGCAGTATTTT. Amino acids: CASRGRDSPSDTQYF. V is TRBV2 and J is TRBJ2-3; 7 positions agree with TRBD1. This CDR3 is built from 15 residues. The germline V gene has CDR1 SNHLY and CDR2 FYNNEI. With V trimmed by 6 bases and J by 4 bases, 10 bases remained unmatched.

The V call is TRBV6-1, the J call TRBJ1-3; possibly TRBD1 for D (6 bases). This CDR3 spans 15 amino acids. Germline V CDR1 and CDR2: MNHNS, SASEGT. V lost 7 bases and J 1 base, leaving 14 bases between the germline ends. CDR3 protein: CASTKTGSSGNTIYF. In nucleotides, the CDR3 is TGTGCCAGCACCAAAACAGGGTCTTCTGGAAACACCATATATTTT.

The genes are TRBV5-1 and TRBJ1-1; 7 bases are a match to TRBD1. CDR1 SGHRS and CDR2 YFSETQ come from the germline V gene. J gave up 7 bases and V 2 bases, and 8 bases lay outside the gene matches. This CDR3 is 14 amino acids long. CDR3 nucleotide sequence: TGCGCCAGCAGCTTCCGGGACAGCCACATTGAAGCTTTCTTT. Translating it yields CASSFRDSHIEAFF.

The chain recombines TRBV12-5 with TRBJ1-2, with D tentatively TRBD1 (5 bases). The CDR3 extends over 14 amino acids. The V gene lost 6 bases and the J gene lost 0 bases, with 11 bases spanning the gap. Germline CDR1 and CDR2: LGHNT and FRNRAP. CDR3 DNA sequence: TGTGCTAGTGGAACGGGGGAGGCTAACTATGGCTACACCTTC. This translates into CASGTGEANYGYTF.

The rearrangement joins TRBV7-9 to TRBJ2-3, with D possibly matching TRBD1 (6 bases). Per germline, CDR1 SEHNR and CDR2 FQNEAQ (reference sequence). This CDR3 region has 15 residues. V gave up 6 bases and J gave up 4 bases, with 17 bases separating them. The CDR3 spells CASSVTGSEADTQYF. CDR3 DNA: TGTGCCAGCAGTGTTACAGGGAGTGAGGCAGATACGCAGTATTTT.

The J gene is TRBJ1-5, the V gene TRBV28; 7 bases are a match to TRBD1. The V gene end was trimmed by 6 bases and the J gene end by 7 bases; junction bases not matched to a gene: 9. The CDR3 spans 14 residues. The germline CDR1 and CDR2 sequences are MDHEN and SYDVKM. The CDR3 loop is CASRDRQGGQPQHF. The CDR3 DNA reads as TGTGCCAGCAGGGACCGACAGGGCGGCCAGCCCCAGCATTTT.

V is TRBV21-1 and J is TRBJ2-6; the table names TRBD1, a call not compared with the DNA. TRBV21-1 is an annotated pseudogene. This CDR3 has 19 amino acids. The DNA of the CDR3 is TGTGCCAGCAGCCCCCTCCGACAGGCGTCAAACTCTGGGGCCAACGTCCTGACTTTC. Amino acids: CASSPLRQASNSGANVLTF.

The V call is TRBV4-2, the J call TRBJ2-3; 10 bases are shared with TRBD2. This CDR3 contains 16 residues. Trimming at V came to 4 bases and at J to 2 bases, leaving 6 bases not matched to a gene. The germline gives CDR1 LGHNA, CDR2 YNFKEQ. The CDR3 here is CASSPIAGGSTDTQYF. Here the CDR3 DNA reads TGTGCCAGCAGCCCCATAGCGGGAGGCTCCACAGATACGCAGTATTTT.

This clone was counted a few times. This sequence joins TRBV11-3 and TRBJ2-3; 8 bases agree with TRBD2. J was trimmed by 2 bases and V by 0 bases; bases with no gene match: 4. The germline V gene has CDR1 SGHNT and CDR2 YENEEA. The CDR3 extends over 16 amino acids. CDR3 in amino acids: CASSLDRGGDTDTQYF. The CDR3 nucleotides read TGTGCCAGCAGCTTAGATCGGGGGGGAGACACAGATACGCAGTATTTT.

The chain employs TRBV28 and TRBJ2-7, with 12 bases matching TRBD2. The CDR3 totals 17 residues. V was clipped by 3 bases and J by 6 bases; unmatched bases: 12. The V gene's germline CDR1 is MDHEN and CDR2 SYDVKM. This CDR3 reads CASSLPGLAGPSGEQYF. For the CDR3, the DNA is TGTGCCAGCAGTTTGCCCGGACTAGCGGGACCTTCGGGCGAGCAGTACTTC.

This rearrangement joins TRBV2 to TRBJ2-5; TRBD2 matches 13 bases. V dropped 8 bases and J dropped 4; count of bases not matched to a gene: 4. Germline V gives CDR1 SNHLY, CDR2 FYNNEI. This CDR3 comprises 14 residues. CDR3 nucleotides: TGTGCCAGCCTCGGACTAGCGGGAGTAGAGACCCAGTACTTC. Protein sequence: CASLGLAGVETQYF.

The gene calls are TRBV6-1 and TRBJ1-5; tentative D call: TRBD1 (5 bases). The CDR3 is 13 amino acids. From germline, CDR1 is MNHNS and CDR2 SASEGT. V was clipped by 4 bases and J by 3 bases, with 7 bases between them. The chain's CDR3 is CASSGGYNQPQHF. The CDR3 DNA reads TGTGCCAGCAGTGGGGGCTACAATCAGCCCCAGCATTTT.

This clone appeared once. This chain uses TRBV28 with TRBJ2-1, with D perhaps matching TRBD1 (6 bases). The ends were cut back, 4 bases at V and 7 bases at J, with 8 bases in the middle. Germline lookup yields CDR1 MDHEN and CDR2 SYDVKM. The CDR3 covers 12 residues. The CDR3 spells CASSSDRNEQFF. The DNA of the CDR3 is TGTGCCAGCAGTTCGGACAGAAATGAGCAGTTCTTC.

V gene TRBV5-1 combines with J gene TRBJ1-1; D is perhaps TRBD1 (6 bases). Germline assignment: CDR1 SGHRS and CDR2 YFSETQ. V was shortened by 0 bases and J by 2 bases, with 17 bases between the two germline ends. The CDR3 is made up of 17 amino acids. CDR3: CASSLGWGRYDNTEAFF. CDR3 coding DNA: TGCGCCAGCAGCTTGGGGTGGGGGCGATACGATAACACTGAAGCTTTCTTT.

The rearrangement joins TRBV5-1 to TRBJ1-2; 7 bases map to TRBD1. The junction had 5 bases not matched to a gene; V was cut back by 4 bases and J by 5 bases. The CDR3 has 13 residues. Germline CDR1 SGHRS, CDR2 YFSETQ. CDR3 in DNA: TGCGCCAGCAGCCAGGCAGGGGGATATGGCTACACCTTC. Its protein product is CASSQAGGYGYTF.

This chain joins TRBV5-1 and TRBJ2-1; TRBD1 agrees at 7 bases. The V segment lost 8 bases and the J segment 2 bases; nucleotides outside the gene matches: 4. The CDR3 contains 13 residues. The germline V gene encodes CDR1 SGHRS and CDR2 YFSETQ. CDR3 coding DNA: TGCGCCAGTGGGGGACAGACCTACAATGAGCAGTTCTTC. As protein: CASGGQTYNEQFF.

This sequence joins TRBV6-4 and TRBJ2-1; D call uncertain. CDR1 and CDR2 (germline): MRHNA, SNTAGT. The CDR3 has 13 amino acids. V dropped 2 bases and J dropped 5 bases, with 7 bases sitting between them. CDR3 nucleotide sequence: TGTGCCAGCAGTGACACCCAGAACAATGAGCAGTTCTTC. Amino acids: CASSDTQNNEQFF.

CDR3 nucleotides: TGTGCCAGCAGTTCCTACACCGGGGAGCTGTTTTTT. Amino acids: CASSSYTGELFF. The V gene is TRBV6-6, the J gene TRBJ2-2; no firm D call. The CDR3 totals 12 residues. The germline V and J ends were trimmed by 4 bases and 3 bases, with 3 bases remaining between them. Germline V CDR1 and CDR2: MNHNY, SVGAGI (reference sequence).

This chain joins TRBV6-1 and TRBJ2-1; TRBD2 matches 7 bases. The CDR3 has 15 residues. V lost 2 bases, J lost 8 bases, and 9 bases stayed unmatched. Germline V CDR1 and CDR2: MNHNS, SASEGT. This chain's CDR3 is CASSESAGAGYEQFF. The DNA for the CDR3 is TGTGCCAGCAGTGAATCGGCGGGAGCTGGCTATGAGCAGTTCTTC.

The chain links TRBV29-1 to TRBJ2-3; TRBD2 aligns across 13 bases. CDR1 and CDR2 (germline): SQVTM, ANQGSEA. V lost 3 bases, J lost 5 bases, and 11 bases stayed unmatched. This CDR3 contains 17 residues. The CDR3 sequence is CSVETSSGLAGRDTQYF. CDR3 DNA: TGCAGCGTTGAGACGAGTTCGGGACTAGCGGGACGAGATACGCAGTATTTT.